Below are 29 T cell receptor beta chains sequenced from a single sample in a study of blood T cells in healthy people across ages. A second PCR, run for roughly 7 to 11 cycles, used a sample-barcoded 5' primer plus a J-beta primer mix. Via MiXCR, TCRdb re-called the 5' RACE reads, giving one row per CDR3 protein. This table holds around 1.5 million distinct CDR3 sequences, about 35% found once. Specimen: blood. The source is a woman aged 25 to 39 in good health.

This clonotype turned up a few times. The V gene is TRBV13, the J gene TRBJ2-1; 8 positions match TRBD2. Germline values: CDR1 PRHDT, CDR2 FYEKMQ (reference sequence). The CDR3 spans 16 residues. V lost 5 bases, J lost 4 bases, and 10 bases stayed unmatched. CDR3 sequence reads: CASSRLFSGKYNEQFF. CDR3 nucleotide sequence: TGTGCCAGCAGCAGACTATTTAGCGGGAAATACAATGAGCAGTTCTTC.

The chain joins TRBV4-2 to TRBJ2-1; a weak D match, TRBD1 (7 bases). This CDR3 comprises 16 residues. The ends were cut back, 1 base at V and 3 bases at J, with 13 bases in the middle. Germline V gene data show CDR1 as LGHNA and CDR2 as YNFKEQ. Here the CDR3 reads CASSQVAGQLYNEQFF. As DNA, the CDR3 is TGTGCCAGCAGCCAAGTCGCGGGACAGCTCTACAATGAGCAGTTCTTC.

This clonotype was seen only a few times. The chain uses TRBV2 and TRBJ1-1; D remains unclear. V was clipped by 7 bases and J by 3 bases, with 12 bases between them. Per the germline V gene, CDR1 is SNHLY and CDR2 is FYNNEI. The CDR3 totals 13 residues. CDR3 sequence: CASTSMTDTEAFF. The CDR3 DNA is TGTGCCAGCACGTCGATGACGGACACTGAAGCTTTCTTT.

This clonotype has ten or more counts. The chain links TRBV3-1 to TRBJ2-5; D uncertain. Germline assignment: CDR1 LGHDT and CDR2 YNNKEL (reference sequence). Trimming shortened V by 6 bases and J by 3 bases, and 5 bases separated the two germline ends. This CDR3 contains 11 residues. The CDR3 sequence is CASSRKETQYF. The CDR3, as DNA: TGTGCCAGCAGTCGTAAAGAGACCCAGTACTTC.

DNA of the CDR3: TGTGCCAGCAGCCAAGATTGGGCAGGGCAAAATAATGAAAAACTGTTTTTT. Encoded protein: CASSQDWAGQNNEKLFF. The rearrangement uses TRBV3-1 and TRBJ1-4; D might be TRBD1 (5 bases). The V and J ends lost 0 bases and 4 bases respectively, with 15 bases between them. CDR1 and CDR2 (germline): LGHDT, YNNKEL (reference sequence). The CDR3 is 17 amino acids.

This clonotype came up once. This chain joins TRBV7-2 and TRBJ1-1; D possibly corresponds to TRBD1 (6 bases). The V gene lost 1 base and the J gene lost 4 bases, with 19 bases spanning the gap. In germline, CDR1 is SGHTA, CDR2 FQGNSA. The CDR3 loop spans 17 amino acids. The CDR3 coding sequence is TGTGCCAGCAGCTTAGAGGGGGTCGGGACCCGGAGCACTGAAGCTTTCTTT. Residues: CASSLEGVGTRSTEAFF.

J is TRBJ1-5 and V is TRBV9; D might be TRBD1 (6 bases). The CDR3 has 15 amino acids. Germline V gives CDR1 SGDLS, CDR2 YYNGEE. The V end was cut by 4 bases, the J end by 2 bases, with 13 bases between. The CDR3 sequence: CASSLGTIGNQPQHF. DNA of the CDR3: TGTGCCAGCAGCCTGGGGACAATCGGCAATCAGCCCCAGCATTTT.

The chain has TRBV14 and TRBJ1-5; D gene uncertain. The CDR3 is 16 amino acids. Germline loops: CDR1 SGHDN, CDR2 FVKESK. V was trimmed by 0 bases and J by 0 bases, leaving 9 bases between them. DNA for the CDR3: TGTGCCAGCAGCCAAGAGGGGAAATATAGCAATCAGCCCCAGCATTTT. Its protein is CASSQEGKYSNQPQHF.

This clonotype was seen only a few times. The chain links TRBV6-6 to TRBJ2-3, with unresolved D. The germline V gene encodes CDR1 MNHNY and CDR2 SVGAGI (reference sequence). The CDR3 totals 12 residues. V shed 6 bases and J shed 5 bases, with 9 bases lying between them. CDR3 sequence reads: CASSYPRDTQYF. The DNA for the CDR3 is TGTGCCAGCAGCTATCCTCGAGATACGCAGTATTTT.

V is TRBV6-6 and J is TRBJ2-3, with D perhaps matching TRBD1 or TRBD2 (5 bases each). Trimming removed 6 bases from V and 5 bases from J, with 15 bases in between. Germline V lookup: CDR1 MNHNY, CDR2 SVGAGI (reference sequence). This CDR3 has 14 amino acids. The DNA of the CDR3 is TGTGCCAGCAGGTGGGGGAGAGGCAAAGATACGCAGTATTTT. Residues: CASRWGRGKDTQYF.

The rearrangement uses TRBV15 and TRBJ2-3; D is perhaps TRBD1 (5 bases). This CDR3 region has 16 residues. Germline V lookup: CDR1 LNHNV, CDR2 YYDKDF (reference sequence). V was shortened by 0 bases and J by 2 bases, with 12 bases between the two germline ends. The CDR3 sequence: CATSRDGTGTTDTQYF. The CDR3 region has the DNA TGTGCCACCAGCAGAGACGGAACAGGAACCACAGATACGCAGTATTTT.

This clonotype has more than one count but fewer than ten. V is TRBV4-1 and J is TRBJ2-2; 12 bases line up with TRBD2. In germline, CDR1 is MGHRA, CDR2 YSYEKL. The CDR3 is made up of 17 amino acids. Trimming cost V 5 bases and J 5 bases; bases outside gene matches: 9. This CDR3 reads CASSGRLAGVPTGELFF. In nucleotides, the CDR3 is TGCGCCAGCAGCGGCCGACTAGCGGGAGTTCCGACCGGGGAGCTGTTTTTT.

This clonotype was seen more than once but under ten times. The junction shows a germline mismatch at one end, possibly a read error. This chain joins TRBV2 and TRBJ1-2; the D is unclear. The length of the CDR3 is 12 residues. CDR1 is SNHLY, CDR2 FYNNEI, per germline. The CDR3 loop reads CASREATGGYTF. In DNA, the CDR3 is TGTGCCAGCAGGGAAGCAACGGGTGGCTACACCTTC. Together with reference TRBV2 and TRBJ1-2, the CDR3 gives the full variable domain: EPEVTQTPSHQVTQMGQEVILRCVPISNHLYFYWYRQILGQKVEFLVSFYNNEISEKSEIFDDQFSVERPDGSNFTLKIRSTKLEDSAMYFCASREATGGYTFGSGTRLTVV.

This clonotype was recorded many times. The V call is TRBV7-6, the J call TRBJ2-7, with D tentatively TRBD2 (6 bases). Per germline, CDR1 SGHVS and CDR2 FNYEAQ. This CDR3 is 12 amino acids long. V was pared by 5 bases and J by 6 bases, with 11 bases between. The CDR3 DNA reads as TGTGCCAGCAGCCCCACGGGGGTCGAGCAGTACTTC. Translated, it gives CASSPTGVEQYF.

This chain uses TRBV12-3 or TRBV12-4 with TRBJ2-1; maybe TRBD2 (5 bases). The CDR3 has 15 residues. The V gene lost 5 bases and the J gene lost 0 bases, with 11 bases spanning the gap. This chain's CDR3 is CASSGAVSSYNEQFF. In DNA form, the CDR3 reads TGTGCCAGCAGTGGAGCGGTCAGCTCCTACAATGAGCAGTTCTTC.

A few counts support this clonotype. The chain joins TRBV30 to TRBJ2-7, with 9 nucleotides matching TRBD1. There are 16 residues in the CDR3. The V gene end was trimmed by 1 base and the J gene end by 4 bases; junction bases not matched to a gene: 11. Per the germline V gene, CDR1 is GTSNPN and CDR2 is SVGIG (reference sequence). This CDR3 reads CAWSGGTGPKNYEQYF. The DNA of the CDR3 is TGTGCCTGGAGTGGGGGGACAGGGCCGAAAAATTACGAGCAGTACTTC.

Comments on this clonotype: A much larger clone sits a single nucleotide away, making a read error possible. The chain carries TRBV25-1 and TRBJ1-5; 7 positions match TRBD1. Germline CDR1 and CDR2: MGHDK and SYGVNS. This CDR3 has 14 amino acids. Trimming at V came to 7 bases and at J to 5 bases, leaving 8 bases not matched to a gene. CDR3 nucleotides: TGTGCCAGCATTAGACAGGGACGGGATCAGCCCCAGCATTTT. It is translated as CASIRQGRDQPQHF.

This clonotype was counted only a few times. The V and J genes are TRBV11-2 and TRBJ1-2, with TRBD1 identical over 8 bases. CDR3 size: 18 residues. V dropped 2 bases and J dropped 0; count of bases not matched to a gene: 11. Germline V gene sequence: CDR1 SGHAT, CDR2 FQNNGV. In nucleotides, the CDR3 is TGTGCCAGCAGCTTACCCCTCCGGACAGGGCCCTCTAACTATGGCTACACCTTC. Translation gives CASSLPLRTGPSNYGYTF.

This clonotype was detected a few times. This chain uses TRBV7-9 with TRBJ2-3; D unresolved. V was cut by 1 base and J by 4 bases, with 12 bases left in between. The CDR3 runs to 15 residues. The germline gives CDR1 SEHNR, CDR2 FQNEAQ (reference sequence). The CDR3 region is CASSLGDPDADTQYF. CDR3 coding DNA: TGTGCCAGCAGCTTAGGGGATCCCGACGCAGATACGCAGTATTTT.

As DNA, the CDR3 is TGTGCCAGCAGTTTTGGATTGGGGCGCAGGGGTCAGCCCCAGCATTTT. It yields the protein CASSFGLGRRGQPQHF. The chain couples TRBV12-3 or TRBV12-4 to TRBJ1-5; possibly TRBD1 for D (6 bases). Between the trimmed V and J ends, which lost 3 bases and 6 bases, there was a span of 18 bases. The CDR3 contains 16 residues.

The chain combines TRBV20-1 with TRBJ2-1; D is possibly TRBD1 or TRBD2 (5 bases each). Germline CDR1 reads DFQATT; CDR2 reads SNEGSKA (reference sequence). This CDR3 has 15 amino acids. Trimming pared 3 bases from V and 4 bases from J, leaving 16 bases between. DNA for the CDR3: TGCAGTGCTAGCCGGGACGACTCTCCGTACAATGAGCAGTTCTTC. It encodes CSASRDDSPYNEQFF.

The chain joins TRBV11-3 to TRBJ2-7; D is possibly TRBD2 (5 bases). Per germline, CDR1 SGHNT and CDR2 YENEEA. The CDR3 extends over 14 amino acids. The V gene lost 8 bases and the J gene lost 4 bases, with 18 bases spanning the gap. The chain's CDR3 is CASYLRDSFYEQYF. Here the CDR3 DNA reads TGTGCCAGCTATCTACGGGATTCCTTTTACGAGCAGTACTTC.

This clonotype was seen more than once but under ten times. The chain couples TRBV15 to TRBJ2-1; tentative D call: TRBD1 (6 bases). Germline V gene lookup returns CDR1 LNHNV and CDR2 YYDKDF (reference sequence). The CDR3 length is 14 residues. Trimming left V 1 base short and J 7 bases short, with 11 bases between. CDR3 in DNA: TGTGCCACCAGCAGAGGAGGACAGAGGAATGAGCAGTTCTTC. The encoded protein is CATSRGGQRNEQFF.

This clonotype was counted only a few times. This rearrangement joins TRBV7-2 to TRBJ1-6, with TRBD1 matching 9 bases. V was pared by 1 base and J by 9 bases, with 4 bases of the junction left unmatched. The V gene's germline CDR1 is SGHTA and CDR2 FQGNSA. The CDR3 totals 15 residues. Here the CDR3 reads CASSLVSTGGSPLHF. The CDR3 DNA sequence: TGTGCCAGCAGCTTAGTTTCGACAGGGGGTTCACCCCTCCACTTT.

The V call is TRBV27, the J call TRBJ2-7, with TRBD2 matching 7 bases. CDR1 and CDR2 from the germline V gene are MNHEY and SMNVEV (reference sequence). With V trimmed by 3 bases and J by 2 bases, 7 bases remained unmatched. The CDR3 is 15 amino acids. CDR3 DNA: TGTGCCAGCAGTTTTTCGGGAGGAGGCCCCTACGAGCAGTACTTC. Encoded protein: CASSFSGGGPYEQYF.

To note about this clonotype: The junction and the germline gene differ at one end; a read error may be behind it. The chain carries TRBV9 and TRBJ2-3; TRBD1 might be the D (5 bases). CDR3 length equals 14 residues. Germline CDR1 is SGDLS and CDR2 is YYNGEE. CDR3 amino acids: CASSVVGKTGTQYF. Here the CDR3 DNA reads TGTGCCAGCAGCGTAGTGGGGAAAACAGGTACGCAGTATTTT.

The DNA of the CDR3 is TGCGCCAGCAGCCAGGACCCCACTGGACAGCCTAATGAAAAACTGTTTTTT. Its translation: CASSQDPTGQPNEKLFF. The chain uses TRBV4-3 and TRBJ1-4; TRBD1 might be the D (6 bases). Germline CDR1 is LGHNA and CDR2 is YSLEER. V shed 3 bases and J shed 3 bases, with 17 bases lying between them. This CDR3 comprises 17 residues.

In its sample, this clonotype was seen a few times. This chain links TRBV6-1 with TRBJ2-7, with 11 bases matching TRBD2. V lost 2 bases and J lost 2; bases outside the gene matches: 2. CDR1 is MNHNS and CDR2 is SASEGT in the germline V gene. The CDR3 length is 15 residues. The CDR3, as DNA: TGTGCCAGCAGTGAACCGGGACTAGCGGCCTACGAGCAGTACTTC. It translates to CASSEPGLAAYEQYF.

The J gene is TRBJ1-2, the V gene TRBV27; a weak D match, TRBD1 (5 bases). CDR1 is MNHEY, CDR2 SMNVEV, per germline (reference sequence). With 0 bases removed from V and 3 bases from J, the gap between germline ends came to 14 bases. The CDR3 spans 16 residues. The CDR3 bases are TGTGCCAGCAGTTTATCGATGACGGGGGATTACTATGGCTACACCTTC. Encoded protein: CASSLSMTGDYYGYTF.